This T cell receptor beta chain derives from a study of T-cell reconstitution after alpha-beta-depleted transplantation in children. Construction of the TCRbeta library involved unique molecular identifiers. TCRdb recomputed calls from the PCR reads with MiXCR, one row per CDR3 protein. The table includes about 240,000 distinct CDR3 sequences, 12% detected once. Trimming took 1 base from V and 4 from J, leaving 10 bases between them. Germline V gene sequence: CDR1 SGHVS, CDR2 FQNEAQ. This CDR3 is built from 14 residues. There are many counts of this clonotype. The TCR comes from a human donor who donated a stem cell graft to a child with acute lymphoblastic leukemia. The specimen was PBMCs from the stem cell graft donor, collected from the stem cell graft. The chain recombines TRBV7-8 with TRBJ2-5; no definite D call. The CDR3 DNA reads TGTGCCAGCAGCTTAGGGCTATCATCAGAGACCCAGTACTTC. Protein sequence: CASSLGLSSETQYF.